This paragraph reports one T cell receptor delta chain. A read error likely explains why the TCRdb protein, taken from a much larger clone, differs from this DNA's translation at residue 11; the protein shown is translated from the DNA. The data were obtained in a study of gamma-delta T cells after stem cell transplantation. TCRdb applied CATT to the RT-PCR reads for clone calling. This table holds roughly 1,900 delta-chain clones, 0.33% found once. Germline V gene sequence: CDR1 GEAIGNYY, CDR2 EKD. V lost 3 bases to trimming and J lost 0 bases; unmatched junction nucleotides: 13. The CDR3 runs to 18 residues.

Sequencing was performed on gamma-delta T cells. J is TRDJ1 and V is TRDV2, with 9 positions matching TRDD3. The TCR comes from a human donor. It is not recorded whose cells these are; they may come from a transplant donor. The CDR3 region has the DNA TGTGCCTGTGACTCCTTACTGGGGGAACCAGAGTACACCGATAAACTCATCTTT. Its protein product is CACDSLLGEPEYTDKLIF.